Listed below are T cell receptor beta chains from one sample, sequenced in a study of Graves' ophthalmopathy and Graves' hyperthyroidism. TCRdb re-called the multiplex PCR reads with MiXCR, one entry per CDR3 protein. The sample has about 380,000 distinct CDR3 sequences; approximately 15% are singletons. Sequenced: peripheral blood. These receptors were collected from a young woman with stable Graves' hyperthyroidism. The CDR3 runs from the conserved cysteine through the conserved F or W. D genes are given only for firm matches. Size tells how often a clone was seen (once, few, many) or the class of an expanded clone, and some rows leave it out.

TRBD1,TRBJ2-5,NA,TRBV28,TGTGCCAGCAGGGAAACAGGGGGAGAGACCCAGTACTTC,CASRETGGETQYF
NA,TRBJ2-2,many,TRBV2,TGTGCCAGCAGTGACCAGGGGACCGGGGAGCTGTTTTTT,CASSDQGTGELFF
NA,TRBJ1-5,many,TRBV20-1,TGCAGTGCTGTTCAGGGTGTGAAGCAGCCCCAGCATTTT,CSAVQGVKQPQHF
NA,TRBJ2-7,once,TRBV7-9,TGTGCCAGCAGCTTAGATGCAGGGGACTCCTACGAGCAGTACTTC,CASSLDAGDSYEQYF
TRBD2,TRBJ2-5,many,TRBV12-3/TRBV12-4,TGTGCCAGCAGCCTCAACCTAGCGGGGGGGCTTTTTGAGACCCAGTACTTC,CASSLNLAGGLFETQYF
NA,TRBJ2-5,many,TRBV7-2,TGTGCCAGCAGCTTAGGAGGGGCGAGACAAGAGACCCAGTACTTC,CASSLGGARQETQYF
TRBD1,TRBJ1-5,many,TRBV19,TGTGCCAGTAGTTCTCGGGACAGGGTTGGCCAGCCCCAGCATTTT,CASSSRDRVGQPQHF
TRBD1,TRBJ1-5,many,TRBV11-2,TGTGCCAGCAGCCTCCAGGGGGGAAGGGGCAATCAGCCCCAGCATTTT,CASSLQGGRGNQPQHF
TRBD2,TRBJ2-5,many,TRBV28,TGTGCCAGCAGTATACCAGCGGGGGTAGAAGAGACCCAGTACTTC,CASSIPAGVEETQYF
TRBD1,TRBJ1-2,many,TRBV7-3,TGTGCCAGCAGCTTAACCGCGACAGGGAGAGTCTATGGCTACACCTTC,CASSLTATGRVYGYTF
TRBD1,TRBJ2-2,NA,TRBV11-2,TGTGCCAGCAGCCGCCCACAGGGGGCCGGCACCGGGGAGCTGTTTTTT,CASSRPQGAGTGELFF
NA,TRBJ2-2,NA,TRBV5-1,TGCGCCAGCAGCTTAAGCTGGAACACCGGGGAGCTGTTTTTT,CASSLSWNTGELFF
NA,TRBJ2-7,many,TRBV7-3,TGTGCCAGCAGCCCCAATGGGGGTCCCTACGAGCAGTACTTC,CASSPNGGPYEQYF
TRBD1,TRBJ1-2,many,TRBV4-1,TGCGCCAGCAGCCAAGATGGGTGGAAACCGGGACAGAGCTATGGCTACACCTTC,CASSQDGWKPGQSYGYTF
TRBD1,TRBJ1-2,few,TRBV3-1,TGTGCCAGCAGCCGAGAGGACAGGGGCTATGGCTACACCTTC,CASSREDRGYGYTF
NA,TRBJ2-7,many,TRBV20-1,TGCAGTGCTAGACCCGGGCCAGCCTACGAGCAGTACTTC,CSARPGPAYEQYF
TRBD1,TRBJ1-5,NA,TRBV6-2/TRBV6-3,TGTGCCAGCAGTTACCGGACAGGGGCAGGGTCCAATCAGCCCCAGCATTTT,CASSYRTGAGSNQPQHF
NA,TRBJ2-7,many,TRBV19,TGTGCCAGTAGTATGTCCGGGCCCTACGAGCAGTACTTC,CASSMSGPYEQYF
NA,TRBJ1-2,many,TRBV5-6,TGTGCCAGCAGCCTAGATAAAGGGTCATATGGCTACACCTTC,CASSLDKGSYGYTF
TRBD1,TRBJ1-6,many,TRBV6-5,TGTGCCAGCAGTTACAGGGGGCCGAATTCACCCCTCCACTTT,CASSYRGPNSPLHF
TRBD2,TRBJ2-2,NA,TRBV10-3,TGTGCCATCAGTGAGCCAGTAGCGGGGGCGAACACCGGGGAGCTGTTTTTT,CAISEPVAGANTGELFF
NA,TRBJ1-3,many,TRBV7-9,TGTGCCAGCAGCTTAAGGGCAGGGGGAAACACCATATATTTT,CASSLRAGGNTIYF
NA,TRBJ1-2,many,TRBV12-3/TRBV12-4,TGTGCCAGCAGTTTGGTAGGGACCTTCTATGGCTACACCTTC,CASSLVGTFYGYTF
TRBD1,TRBJ2-1,many,TRBV6-2/TRBV6-3,TGTGCCAGCAGTTCACCGGGACAGGGGATTTATGAGCAGTTCTTC,CASSSPGQGIYEQFF
NA,TRBJ2-7,few,TRBV2,TGTGCCAGCAGTGGGGTCGACAGGAGCTCCTACGAGCAGTACTTC,CASSGVDRSSYEQYF
TRBD1,TRBJ1-2,many,TRBV12-3/TRBV12-4,TGTGCCAGCAGTATGACAGGGACAGGGGAGGGTGTCTATGGCTACACCTTC,CASSMTGTGEGVYGYTF
NA,TRBJ1-6,many,TRBV2,TGTGCCAGCAGGGGACTCAGACTCAGCTCCTATAATTCACCCCTCCACTTT,CASRGLRLSSYNSPLHF
NA,TRBJ1-1,few,TRBV12-3/TRBV12-4,TGTGCCAGCTTCAACAGGGTGAACACTGAAGCTTTCTTT,CASFNRVNTEAFF
NA,TRBJ2-5,many,TRBV6-2/TRBV6-3,TGTGCCAGCAGTGGCGGGGAACTTTTTAAAGAGACCCAGTACTTC,CASSGGELFKETQYF
NA,TRBJ2-5,many,TRBV29-1,TGCAGCGTTGTAAGACTAGATGGAGAGACCCAGTACTTC,CSVVRLDGETQYF
NA,TRBJ1-5,many,TRBV6-2/TRBV6-3,TGTGCCAGCACCCAACAGGCGGAGCCCCAGCATTTT,CASTQQAEPQHF
TRBD2,TRBJ2-5,many,TRBV20-1,TGCAGTGCCACAATCCCCATGAGGGGGCGGGGGGGTGAGACCCAGTACTTC,CSATIPMRGRGGETQYF
TRBD1,TRBJ1-5,many,TRBV19,TGTGCCAGTAGAGTGAAAGACAGGGCTAATCAGCCCCAGCATTTT,CASRVKDRANQPQHF
NA,TRBJ1-2,NA,TRBV6-2/TRBV6-3,NA,CASSYSKIVSWGAYGCSF
NA,TRBJ1-5,many,TRBV12-3/TRBV12-4,TGTGCCAGCAGCCCCAGGCGCCAGCCCCAGCATTTT,CASSPRRQPQHF
NA,TRBJ1-2,NA,TRBV15,TGTGCCACCAGCGGCCCTGGGGGGGAGAACTATGGCTACACCTTC,CATSGPGGENYGYTF
TRBD2,TRBJ2-5,many,TRBV20-1,TGCAGTGCCTCCCTTAGCGGGGAAGAGACCCAGTACTTC,CSASLSGEETQYF
NA,TRBJ2-7,few,TRBV7-9,TGTGCCAGCAGCACCGCCGGGACCTACGAGCAGTACTTC,CASSTAGTYEQYF
NA,TRBJ1-1,many,TRBV7-6,TGTGCCAGCAGCTTAGGGCCCTCTGGGAACACTGAAGCTTTCTTT,CASSLGPSGNTEAFF
TRBD2,TRBJ2-2,many,TRBV10-3,TGTGCCACGGGACTAGCGGTAAACACCGGGGAGCTGTTTTTT,CATGLAVNTGELFF
TRBD1,TRBJ2-7,few,TRBV27,TGTGCCAGCAGCCCCGGGTGGGACAGGATGAACGAGCAGTACTTC,CASSPGWDRMNEQYF